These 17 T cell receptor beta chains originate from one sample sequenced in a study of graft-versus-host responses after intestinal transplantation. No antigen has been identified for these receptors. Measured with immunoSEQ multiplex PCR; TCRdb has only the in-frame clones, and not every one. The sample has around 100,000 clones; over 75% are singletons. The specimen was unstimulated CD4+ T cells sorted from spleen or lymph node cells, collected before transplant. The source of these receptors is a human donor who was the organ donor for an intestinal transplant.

The CDR3 sequence is CASSPGWTGELFF. The CDR3 DNA follows: TGTGCCAGCAGCCCAGGGTGGACCGGGGAGCTGTTTTTT. The chain carries TRBV7-2 and TRBJ2-2; D is possibly TRBD1 (5 bases). With 5 bases removed from V and 5 bases from J, the gap between germline ends came to 9 bases. Germline CDR1 reads SGHTA; CDR2 reads FQGNSA. The CDR3 contains 13 residues.

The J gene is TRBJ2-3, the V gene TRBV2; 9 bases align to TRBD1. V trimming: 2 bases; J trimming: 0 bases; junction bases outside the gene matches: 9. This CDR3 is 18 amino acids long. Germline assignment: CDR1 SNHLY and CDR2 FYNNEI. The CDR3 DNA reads TGTGCCAGCAGTGAACGGGACAGGGTATTCGCTAGCACAGATACGCAGTATTTT. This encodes CASSERDRVFASTDTQYF.

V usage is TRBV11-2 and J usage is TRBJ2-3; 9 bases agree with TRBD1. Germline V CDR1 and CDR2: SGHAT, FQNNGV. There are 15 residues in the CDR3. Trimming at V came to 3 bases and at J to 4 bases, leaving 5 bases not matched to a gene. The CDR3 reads CASSFAGQGSDTQYF. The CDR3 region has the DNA TGTGCCAGCAGCTTCGCGGGACAGGGTTCAGATACGCAGTATTTT.

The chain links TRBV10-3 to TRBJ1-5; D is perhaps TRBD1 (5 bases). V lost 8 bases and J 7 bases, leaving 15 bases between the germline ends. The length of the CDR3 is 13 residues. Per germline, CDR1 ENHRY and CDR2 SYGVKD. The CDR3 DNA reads TGTGCCATCTCTCCACAGGTCAACCAGCCCCAGCATTTT. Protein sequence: CAISPQVNQPQHF.

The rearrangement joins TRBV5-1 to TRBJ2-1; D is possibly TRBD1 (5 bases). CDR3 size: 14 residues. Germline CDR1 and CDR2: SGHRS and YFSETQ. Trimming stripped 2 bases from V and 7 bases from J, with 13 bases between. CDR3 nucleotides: TGCGCCAGCAGCTTTCCCAGGGTGGAGAATGAGCAGTTCTTC. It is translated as CASSFPRVENEQFF.

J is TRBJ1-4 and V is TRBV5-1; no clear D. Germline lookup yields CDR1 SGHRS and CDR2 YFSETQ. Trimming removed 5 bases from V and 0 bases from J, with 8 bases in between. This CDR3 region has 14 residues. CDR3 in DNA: TGCGCCAGCAGGTGGAGTCCAACTAATGAAAAACTGTTTTTT. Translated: CASRWSPTNEKLFF.

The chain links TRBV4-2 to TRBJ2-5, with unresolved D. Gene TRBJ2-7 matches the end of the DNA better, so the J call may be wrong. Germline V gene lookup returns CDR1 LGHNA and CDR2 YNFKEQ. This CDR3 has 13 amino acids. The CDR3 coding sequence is TGTGCCAGCAGCCAAGATCAAGATTACGAGCAGTACTTC. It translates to CASSQDQDYEQYF.

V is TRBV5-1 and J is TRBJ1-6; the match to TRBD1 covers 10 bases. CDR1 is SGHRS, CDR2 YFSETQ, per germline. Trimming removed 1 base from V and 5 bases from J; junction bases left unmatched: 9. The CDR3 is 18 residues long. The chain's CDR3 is CASSLRPPGQGNNSPLHF. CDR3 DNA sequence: TGCGCCAGCAGCTTGCGACCCCCGGGACAGGGGAATAATTCACCCCTCCACTTT.

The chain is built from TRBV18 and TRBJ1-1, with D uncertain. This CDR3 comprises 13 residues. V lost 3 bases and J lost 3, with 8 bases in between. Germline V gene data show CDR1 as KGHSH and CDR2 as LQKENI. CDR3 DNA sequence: TGTGCCAGCTCACCCTTGCCCGACACTGAAGCTTTCTTT. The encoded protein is CASSPLPDTEAFF.

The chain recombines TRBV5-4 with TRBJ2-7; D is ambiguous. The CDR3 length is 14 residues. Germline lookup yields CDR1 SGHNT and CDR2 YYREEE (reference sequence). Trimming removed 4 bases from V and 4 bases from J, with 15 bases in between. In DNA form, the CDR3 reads TGTGCCAGCAGCCCCGGCCGCCTGACGTACGAGCAGTACTTC. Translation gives CASSPGRLTYEQYF.

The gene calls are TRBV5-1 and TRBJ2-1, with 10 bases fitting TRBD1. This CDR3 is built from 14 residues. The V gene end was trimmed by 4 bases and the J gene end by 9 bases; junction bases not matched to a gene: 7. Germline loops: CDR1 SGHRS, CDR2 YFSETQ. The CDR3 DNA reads TGCGCCAGCAGCACGGGACAGGGGCTGAGTGAGCAGTTCTTC. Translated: CASSTGQGLSEQFF.

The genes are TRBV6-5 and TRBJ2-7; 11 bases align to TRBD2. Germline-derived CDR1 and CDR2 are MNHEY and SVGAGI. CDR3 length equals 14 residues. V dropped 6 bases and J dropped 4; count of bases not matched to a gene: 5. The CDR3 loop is CASSLTSGVYEQYF. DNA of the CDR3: TGTGCCAGCAGCCTGACTAGCGGGGTTTACGAGCAGTACTTC.

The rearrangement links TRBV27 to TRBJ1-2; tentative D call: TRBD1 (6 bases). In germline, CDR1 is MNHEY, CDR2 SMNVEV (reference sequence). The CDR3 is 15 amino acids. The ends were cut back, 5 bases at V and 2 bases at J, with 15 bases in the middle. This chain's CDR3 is CASSNSDRFNYGYTF. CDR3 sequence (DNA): TGTGCCAGCAGTAATAGCGACAGGTTCAACTATGGCTACACCTTC.

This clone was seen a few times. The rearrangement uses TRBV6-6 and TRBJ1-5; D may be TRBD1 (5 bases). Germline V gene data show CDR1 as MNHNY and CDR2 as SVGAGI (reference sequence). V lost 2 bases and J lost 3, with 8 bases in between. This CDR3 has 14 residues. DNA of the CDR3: TGTGCCAGCAGTTACCGACAGTACAATCAGCCCCAGCATTTT. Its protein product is CASSYRQYNQPQHF.

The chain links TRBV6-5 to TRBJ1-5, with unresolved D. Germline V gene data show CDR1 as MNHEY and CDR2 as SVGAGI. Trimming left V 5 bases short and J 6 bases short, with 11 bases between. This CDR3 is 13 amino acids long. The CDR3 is CASSRTGSQPQHF. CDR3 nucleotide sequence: TGTGCCAGCAGTCGAACTGGGTCTCAGCCCCAGCATTTT.

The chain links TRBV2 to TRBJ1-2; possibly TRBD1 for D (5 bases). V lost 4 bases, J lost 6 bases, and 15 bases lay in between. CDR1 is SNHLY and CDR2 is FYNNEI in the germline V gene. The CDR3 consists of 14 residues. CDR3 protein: CASSGGLSLDGYTF. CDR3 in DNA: TGTGCCAGCAGTGGGGGGTTGAGCCTTGATGGCTACACCTTC.

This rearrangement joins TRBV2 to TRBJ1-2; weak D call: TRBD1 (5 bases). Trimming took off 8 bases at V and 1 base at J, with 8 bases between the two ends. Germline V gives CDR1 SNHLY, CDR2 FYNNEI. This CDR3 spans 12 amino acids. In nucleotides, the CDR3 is TGTGCCAGCCGAGGGGATAACTATGGCTACACCTTC. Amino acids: CASRGDNYGYTF.